This is a list of T cell receptor beta chains from one sample in a study of T cell changes during pregnancy in multiple sclerosis. Profiled with immunoSEQ multiplex PCR; TCRdb holds only in-frame clones, not every one. The sample records 70,000 to 100,000 clones, more than 85% being singletons. Source: peripheral blood, taken in the first trimester of pregnancy. Source of these receptors: a female donor with multiple sclerosis, enrolled in a pregnancy study. Both conserved end residues are part of each CDR3. D genes are given only for firm matches. Size is omitted from some rows. Given values are once, few, many or a class for expanded clones.

v_call	j_call	d_call	clone_size	cdr3_nt	cdr3_aa
TRBV5-6	TRBJ1-4	.	few	TGTGCCAGCAGCGGCGGGACTGCCCTTAATGAAAAACTGTTTTTT	CASSGGTALNEKLFF
TRBV5-4	TRBJ2-3	.	.	TGTGCCAGCAGCTTGGGTCAGAGTAGCGGCACAGATACGCAGTATTTT	CASSLGQSSGTDTQYF
TRBV27	TRBJ2-7	.	.	TGTGCCAGCAGATACCGCAGCAGGGCGTTTGACGAGCAGTACTTC	CASRYRSRAFDEQYF
TRBV7-3	TRBJ1-2	.	.	TGTGCCAGCAGCCTACAACCGACATCTAACTATGGCTACACCTTC	CASSLQPTSNYGYTF
TRBV19	TRBJ1-2	TRBD1	.	TGTGCCGTGGAGAACAGGGGACTGAATGGCTACACCTTC	CAVENRGLNGYTF
TRBV7-2	TRBJ2-1	TRBD2	.	TGTGCCAGCAGCCCCGTAGCGGGAGGGTTACGTAATGAGCAGTTCTTC	CASSPVAGGLRNEQFF
TRBV7-2	TRBJ2-1	TRBD2	.	TGTGCCAGCAGCCTCACTCTAGCGGGATCATACAATGAGCAGTTCTTC	CASSLTLAGSYNEQFF
TRBV5-4	TRBJ2-7	TRBD1	.	TGTGCCAGCAGCTTCCGGGACAGGGGCTACGAGCAGTACTTC	CASSFRDRGYEQYF
TRBV7-2	TRBJ1-2	.	.	TGTGCCAGCAGCTTATTTGCGGAAACCAACTATGGCTACACCTTC	CASSLFAETNYGYTF
TRBV7-9	TRBJ2-6	TRBD2	.	TGTGCCAGCGAATCGCGGGGGGCTGGGGCCAACGTCCTGACTTTC	CASESRGAGANVLTF
TRBV25-1	TRBJ1-2	.	.	TGTGCCACCTTGGCTGACTATGGCTACACCTTC	CATLADYGYTF
TRBV5-6	TRBJ2-3	.	.	TGTGCCAGCAGCTGGGCCGGACTGGGTGCCCTAGATACGCAGTATTTT	CASSWAGLGALDTQYF
TRBV5-6	TRBJ1-2	TRBD1	.	TGTGCCAGCAGCCCCGTGGGACAGTCTAGCGGCTACACCTTC	CASSPVGQSSGYTF
TRBV14	TRBJ2-7	TRBD2	.	TGTGCCAGCAGCCGTGGGGGAGGGCGGTACGAGCAGTACTTC	CASSRGGGRYEQYF
TRBV6-1	TRBJ2-7	TRBD1	.	TGTGCCAGCAGTGAACGGGACAGTTCCTACGAGCAGTACTTC	CASSERDSSYEQYF
TRBV18	TRBJ2-3	.	.	TGTGCCAGCTCACCAGCGACAGCTTCGGATACGCAGTATTTT	CASSPATASDTQYF
TRBV7-8	TRBJ2-1	TRBD2	.	TGTGCCAGCAGCTCGGTAGTACTAGCGGTCAGCTCCTACAATGAGCAGTTCTTC	CASSSVVLAVSSYNEQFF
TRBV7-9	TRBJ2-3	TRBD2	.	TGTGCCAGCAGCTTAGGGGGCAGCGGGAGGAAAGATACGCAGTATTTT	CASSLGGSGRKDTQYF
TRBV18	TRBJ1-2	TRBD1	.	TGTGCCAGCTCTCTGGACAGGCCCTATGGCTACACCTTC	CASSLDRPYGYTF
TRBV19	TRBJ1-1	TRBD1	.	TGTGCCAGTAGTACCCAGGGGGTGGGAGGATTCACTGAAGCTTTCTTT	CASSTQGVGGFTEAFF
TRBV28	TRBJ2-4	.	once	TGTGCCAGCAGTCCTAGCGTCTACAGTGTAGCCAAAAACATTCAGTACTTC	CASSPSVYSVAKNIQYF
TRBV30	TRBJ2-7	.	.	TGTGCCTGGGGGCGGGGTTACTACGAGCAGTACTTC	CAWGRGYYEQYF
TRBV5-5	TRBJ2-4	.	.	TGTGCCAGCAGCTTGGCCCTGACAGGTAGCACGTTCTCGGCCAAAAACATTCAGTACTTC	CASSLALTGSTFSAKNIQYF
TRBV6-1	TRBJ1-2	.	.	TGTGCCAGCAGCGGACAGAACTATGGCTACACCTTC	CASSGQNYGYTF
TRBV11-3	TRBJ2-5	TRBD2	.	TGTGCCAGCAGCTTAGCAAGCGGGGGAGGGCAAGAGACCCAGTACTTC	CASSLASGGGQETQYF
TRBV7-9	TRBJ1-5	.	.	TGTGCCAGCAGCTTAGGCGATCAGCCCCAGCATTTT	CASSLGDQPQHF
TRBV7-2	TRBJ2-7	.	.	TGTGCCAGCAGCTTAGCGGGAGGCCTCACCTCCTACGAGCAGTACTTC	CASSLAGGLTSYEQYF
TRBV27	TRBJ2-3	.	once	TGTGCCAGCGGCGGGGACACAGATACGCAGTATTTT	CASGGDTDTQYF
TRBV25-1	TRBJ1-1	TRBD1	.	TGTGCCAGCGACAGGGGCACTGAAGCTTTCTTT	CASDRGTEAFF
TRBV9	TRBJ1-1	TRBD1	.	TGTGCCAGCAGCGTAACCGGGACAGGGGTGGCTTTCTTT	CASSVTGTGVAFF
TRBV7-8	TRBJ1-2	TRBD1	.	TGTGCCAGCAGCTTAGAGCTAGGACAGGGGGACTATGGCTACACCTTC	CASSLELGQGDYGYTF
TRBV28	TRBJ2-5	.	.	TGTGCCAGCACCCTGCCAGGGACAGTCGGGGGAGAGACCCAGTACTTC	CASTLPGTVGGETQYF
TRBV19	TRBJ1-1	.	.	TGTGCCAGTAGTATCGGGGGTTTGAACACTGAAGCTTTCTTT	CASSIGGLNTEAFF
TRBV10-1	TRBJ2-1	TRBD2	.	TGCGCCAGCAGTGAGCGGGAGGGTAATGAGCAGTTCTTC	CASSEREGNEQFF
TRBV6-1	TRBJ1-3	TRBD1	.	TGTGCCAGCAGATTACAGGGGGCGGGAGACACCATATATTTT	CASRLQGAGDTIYF
TRBV18	TRBJ1-4	.	.	TGTGCCAGCTCACCACTCCTTAACTTGTTGGATACAGGGACAACTAATGAAAAACTGTTTTTT	CASSPLLNLLDTGTTNEKLFF
TRBV10-2	TRBJ2-5	.	few	TGCGCCAGCAGGGGGACTGGGTCGGCCCAGTACTTC	CASRGTGSAQYF
TRBV28	TRBJ2-7	.	.	TGTGCCAGCAGTTTCCGCGATCCTAGCAAGCAGTACTTC	CASSFRDPSKQYF
TRBV27	TRBJ1-2	TRBD1	.	TGTGCCAGCAGTTCTAGACAGGGGGCTTCTGGCTACACCTTC	CASSSRQGASGYTF
TRBV9	TRBJ2-2	.	once	TGTGCCAGCAGCGTATTTTCAGGGGTCGGGGATGAGCTGTTTTTT	CASSVFSGVGDELFF
TRBV2	TRBJ1-1	TRBD1	.	TGTGCCAGCAGAGAGGACAGGTTGAACACTGAAGCTTTCTTT	CASREDRLNTEAFF
TRBV5-1	TRBJ2-1	.	few	TGCGCCAGCAGCTTGGATAACGGTGAGCAGTTCTTC	CASSLDNGEQFF
TRBV7-6	TRBJ2-5	TRBD2	.	TGTGCCAGCAGCTTAGTAGTCGCTAGCGGCCAAGAGACCCAGTACTTC	CASSLVVASGQETQYF
TRBV7-2	TRBJ2-1	TRBD2	.	TGTGCCAGCAGCTCCCCCGGACTAGCGGGAGGGCCCTCCTACAATGAGCAGTTCTTC	CASSSPGLAGGPSYNEQFF
TRBV19	TRBJ2-7	.	once	TGTGCCACCTCCACAGGGAACTCCTACGAGCAGTACTTC	CATSTGNSYEQYF
TRBV28	TRBJ2-1	TRBD2	.	TGTGCCAGCAGGCCGGCACTAGCGGGAGCGATCCATGAGCAGTTCTTC	CASRPALAGAIHEQFF
TRBV18	TRBJ2-1	TRBD2	.	TGTGCCAGCTCAGACCCCATAGCGGGAGGTTCCTACAATGAGCAGTTCTTC	CASSDPIAGGSYNEQFF
TRBV18	TRBJ1-1	.	.	TGTGCCAGCTCACCACGGGGACTGGCAAACACTGAAGCTTTCTTT	CASSPRGLANTEAFF